This T cell receptor beta chain emerged from a study of blood T cell repertoires in COVID-19. Study context: Italy, Spain and the United States were the sources of the convalescent and acute COVID-19 samples.

V lost 2 bases and J 2 bases, leaving 12 bases between the germline ends. CDR1 and CDR2 (germline): SNHLY, FYNNEI. This CDR3 comprises 15 residues. How the authors handled the data: Estimation of nucleated cell counts relied on the amplification of reference gene primers. TCRdb keeps only in-frame clones here, not all; method: immunoSEQ multiplex PCR. V, J and clone size reflect that table, while D and trimming were determined from the DNA. The sample holds more than 110,000 clones, about 82% seen once. The TCR sequence derives from a woman aged 80 or older with active or convalescent COVID-19. The gene calls are TRBV2 and TRBJ2-5, with D possibly matching TRBD2 (5 bases). The sample was peripheral blood. CDR3 sequence: CASSEILAQQETQYF. The CDR3 nucleotides are TGTGCCAGCAGTGAAATTCTAGCTCAACAAGAGACCCAGTACTTC. The full variable domain, with the rest looked up from reference TRBV2 and TRBJ2-5, is EPEVTQTPSHQVTQMGQEVILRCVPISNHLYFYWYRQILGQKVEFLVSFYNNEISEKSEIFDDQFSVERPDGSNFTLKIRSTKLEDSAMYFCASSEILAQQETQYFGPGTRLLVL.